The source of this TCR beta chain is a study of T cell changes during pregnancy in multiple sclerosis. Only a few counts were recorded for this clone. Trimming cost V 2 bases and J 3 bases, with 10 bases left between them. The CDR3 is made up of 14 amino acids. CDR1 is MRHNA and CDR2 is SNTAGT in the germline V gene. The method was immunoSEQ multiplex PCR; TCRdb's version includes in-frame clones alone and lacks a portion of them. The sample has about 40,000 clones; 70% to 90% are singletons. J is TRBJ2-5 and V is TRBV6-4; D possibly corresponds to TRBD2 (5 bases). This specimen consisted of CD4+ T cells from peripheral blood mononuclear cells, obtained in the first trimester of pregnancy. This receptor was identified in a female donor with multiple sclerosis, enrolled in a pregnancy study. The CDR3, as DNA: TGTGCCAGCAGTGACGGGCTAGCCGAAGAGACCCAGTACTTC. It codes for CASSDGLAEETQYF.